The clone carrying this T cell receptor beta chain was seen repeatedly, ten times or more. This specimen comes from a study of regulatory T cells in long-lasting Graves disease. V was clipped by 3 bases and J by 5 bases, with 3 bases between them. The CDR3 is made up of 11 amino acids. The germline V gene encodes CDR1 LGHDT and CDR2 YNNKEL (reference sequence). Arm-PCR of CDR3 regions and iRepertoire HTBI primers were used to build TCR beta libraries. MiXCR, run by TCRdb on the multiplex PCR reads, gives a single entry per CDR3 protein. The table lists approximately 440,000 distinct CDR3 sequences, about 17% of them singletons. Time point meaning: newly diagnosed GD, antithyroid drugs for less than 3 months. RNA isolated from PBMCs was used to make the TCR library. These same data were also listed under a study on T cells in Graves' hyperthyroidism and ophthalmopathy. According to that study: In the analysis, a 13 V-J model separated ophthalmopathy from stable hyperthyroidism.

J is TRBJ2-3 and V is TRBV3-1, with D unresolved. The receptor was isolated from a man aged 35 to 55 with Graves disease. This sample comprised peripheral blood mononuclear cells (PBMCs), obtained at new diagnosis, from a patient treated with antithyroid drugs. The CDR3: CASSHKDTQYF. The CDR3 coding sequence is TGTGCCAGCAGCCACAAAGATACGCAGTATTTT.